This T cell receptor beta chain was sequenced for a study of T cell responses to AZD1222 COVID-19 vaccine. Turning to the study itself: Samples with a second dose at about 4 or about 12 weeks were pooled together. Whole-study findings and limits: Just a handful of AZD1222 recipients tested seropositive at baseline. Females outnumbered males among donors, who were mostly white British; clonal diversity was possibly underestimated.

The CDR3 covers 14 residues. Germline CDR1 reads MGHRA; CDR2 reads YSYEKL. With 5 bases removed from V and 3 bases from J, the gap between germline ends came to 13 bases. Assay: immunoSEQ multiplex PCR; the TCRdb copy retains only in-frame clones and omits some. Of 97,000 or so clones in the sample, 86% were seen once. A single count supports this clone. Its antigen is undetermined. This receptor was identified in an adult in good health. Source: peripheral blood, taken on day 0 of AZD1222 vaccination. The chain employs TRBV4-1 and TRBJ1-1; D is undetermined. CDR3 sequence: CASSAPGTYTEAFF. CDR3 DNA: TGCGCCAGCAGCGCCCCAGGCACCTACACTGAAGCTTTCTTT.